This is a list of T cell receptor beta chains from one sample in a study of T cells in localized non-small cell lung cancer. Sequenced by immunoSEQ multiplex PCR; TCRdb stores in-frame clones only, minus some. The sample holds 1,500 to 2,000 clones, about 33% seen once. Material: lung tumor tissue, obtained before any cancer treatment. These receptor sequences come from an older female donor with stage I squamous cell lung carcinoma. CDR3s include the opening cysteine and the closing phenylalanine or tryptophan. The D gene is left open where the match is weak. Clone size is not always given. Where it is, it says once, few, many or a class for expanded clones.

D gene	clone size	V gene	CDR3 length	J gene	CDR3 DNA	CDR3 protein
.	few	TRBV9	18	TRBJ1-4	TGTGCCAGCAGCCCCCGGACAGCTGGGAGGGGACGGAATGAAAAACTGTTTTTT	CASSPRTAGRGRNEKLFF
TRBD1	.	TRBV28	15	TRBJ2-5	TGTGCCAGCAGTTTCCACCGGGACAGCCAAGAGACCCAGTACTTC	CASSFHRDSQETQYF
.	.	TRBV19	14	TRBJ1-5	TGTGCCAGTACAGAATCAGGGGGCAATCAGCCCCAGCATTTT	CASTESGGNQPQHF
.	large	TRBV28	15	TRBJ2-3	TGTGCCAGCAGTTTACGGGATGGTCAAGCAGATACGCAGTATTTT	CASSLRDGQADTQYF
.	.	TRBV7-1	17	TRBJ2-6	TGTGCCAGCAGCTTAATCGGGAGCAGCTCTGGGGCCAACGTCCTGACTTTC	CASSLIGSSSGANVLTF
TRBD2	few	TRBV11-3	15	TRBJ2-7	TGTGCCAGCAGCTTGGCCGGAGGACTAGTGGGCGAGCAGTACTTC	CASSLAGGLVGEQYF
.	once	TRBV28	15	TRBJ2-3	TGTGCCAGCACAGGGGGGGAGAGGGGAAAGGGAACGCAGTATTTT	CASTGGERGKGTQYF
TRBD1	.	TRBV19	16	TRBJ1-4	TGTGCCAATCGAGGAAGGACAGGGGGCTCCGGTGAAAAACTGTTTTTT	CANRGRTGGSGEKLFF
TRBD1	medium-sized	TRBV11-3	14	TRBJ1-2	TGTGCCAGCAGCTCCGGGACAGCAAGCCGCGGCTACACCTTC	CASSSGTASRGYTF
.	.	TRBV10-1	15	TRBJ2-3	TGCGCCAGCAGTGAGTCGGGACTGGGCACAGATACGCAGTATTTT	CASSESGLGTDTQYF
.	.	TRBV14	15	TRBJ1-2	TGTGCCAGCAGCCAAAATCGTACAGGGCGATATGGCTACACCTTC	CASSQNRTGRYGYTF
.	.	TRBV6-8	15	TRBJ1-3	TGTGCCAGCAGTTCCACGGGAAACTCTGGAAACACCATATATTTT	CASSSTGNSGNTIYF
.	.	TRBV12-5	11	TRBJ1-4	TGTGCTAGTGGGGGCAATGAAAAACTGTTTTTT	CASGGNEKLFF
.	few	TRBV5-1	15	TRBJ2-1	TGCGCCAGCACCCTAATGGGGGCTTCCTACAATGAGCAGTTCTTC	CASTLMGASYNEQFF
TRBD1	.	TRBV19	16	TRBJ1-1	TGTGCCAGTAGTATAGTGGGACAGGGGGCTGTCACTGAAGCTTTCTTT	CASSIVGQGAVTEAFF
.	.	TRBV29-1	15	TRBJ2-1	TGCAGCGTTGAGGTATGGGATAGTTCCTACAATGAGCAGTTCTTC	CSVEVWDSSYNEQFF